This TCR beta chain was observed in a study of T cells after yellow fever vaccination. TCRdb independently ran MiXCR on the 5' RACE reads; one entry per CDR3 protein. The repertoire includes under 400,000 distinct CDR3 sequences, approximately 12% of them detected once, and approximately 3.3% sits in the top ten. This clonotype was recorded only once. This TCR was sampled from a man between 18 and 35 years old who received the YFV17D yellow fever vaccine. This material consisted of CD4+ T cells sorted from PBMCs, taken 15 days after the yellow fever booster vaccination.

The CDR3 protein is CASSTQEGWHNEQFF. CDR3 DNA: TGTGCCAGCTCAACTCAAGAGGGGTGGCACAATGAGCAGTTCTTC. This chain uses TRBV18 with TRBJ2-1, with D perhaps given as TRBD1 or TRBD2 (5 bases each). The CDR3 consists of 15 residues. Germline V gives CDR1 KGHSH, CDR2 LQKENI. V gave up 5 bases and J gave up 5 bases, with 16 bases separating them.